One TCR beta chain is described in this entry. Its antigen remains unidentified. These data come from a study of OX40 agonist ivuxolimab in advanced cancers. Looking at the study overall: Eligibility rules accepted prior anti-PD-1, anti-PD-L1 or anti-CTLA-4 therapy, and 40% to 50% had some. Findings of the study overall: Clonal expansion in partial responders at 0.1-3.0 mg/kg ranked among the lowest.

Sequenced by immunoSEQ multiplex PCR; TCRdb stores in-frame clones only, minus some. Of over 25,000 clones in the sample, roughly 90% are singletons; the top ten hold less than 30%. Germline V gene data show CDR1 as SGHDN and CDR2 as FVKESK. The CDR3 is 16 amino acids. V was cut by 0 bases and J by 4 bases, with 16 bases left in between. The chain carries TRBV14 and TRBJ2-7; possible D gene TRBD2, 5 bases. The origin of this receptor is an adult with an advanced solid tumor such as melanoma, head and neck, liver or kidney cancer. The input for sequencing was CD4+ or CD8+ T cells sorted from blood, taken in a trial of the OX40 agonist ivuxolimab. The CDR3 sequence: CASSQDNLAELYEQYF. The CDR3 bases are TGTGCCAGCAGCCAAGATAACCTAGCCGAATTGTACGAGCAGTACTTC.